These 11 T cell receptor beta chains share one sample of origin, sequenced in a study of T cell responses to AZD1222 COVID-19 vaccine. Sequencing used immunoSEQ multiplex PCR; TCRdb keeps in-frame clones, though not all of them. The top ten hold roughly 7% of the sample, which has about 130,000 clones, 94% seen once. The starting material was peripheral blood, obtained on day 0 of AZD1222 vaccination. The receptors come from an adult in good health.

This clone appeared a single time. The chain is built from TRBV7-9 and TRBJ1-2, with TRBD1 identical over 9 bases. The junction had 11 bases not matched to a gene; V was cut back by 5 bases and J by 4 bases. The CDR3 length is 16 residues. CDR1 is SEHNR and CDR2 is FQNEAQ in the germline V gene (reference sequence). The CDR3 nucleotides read TGTGCCAGCAGCCCCTTACAGGGGGCGCGTTCCTATGGCTACACCTTC. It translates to CASSPLQGARSYGYTF. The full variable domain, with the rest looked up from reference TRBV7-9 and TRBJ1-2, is DTGVSQNPRHKITKRGQNVTFRCDPISEHNRLYWYRQTLGQGPEFLTYFQNEAQLEKSRLLSDRFSAERPKGSFSTLEIQRTEQGDSAMYLCASSPLQGARSYGYTFGSGTRLTVV.

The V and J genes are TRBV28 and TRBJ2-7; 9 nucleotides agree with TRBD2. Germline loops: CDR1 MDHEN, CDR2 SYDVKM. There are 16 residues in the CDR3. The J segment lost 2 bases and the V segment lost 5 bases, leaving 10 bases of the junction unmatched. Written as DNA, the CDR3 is TGTGCCAGCAGTGTACCTAGCGGGAAGGGGACCTACGAGCAGTACTTC. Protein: CASSVPSGKGTYEQYF.

The CDR3 region has the DNA TGTGCCAGCAGCGCCGCATTTAACCAAGAGACCCAGTACTTC. It codes for CASSAAFNQETQYF. This sequence joins TRBV7-9 and TRBJ2-5; D not resolved. The ends were cut back, 5 bases at V and 0 bases at J, with 10 bases in the middle. The CDR3 length is 14 residues. Germline CDR1 and CDR2: SEHNR and FQNEAQ (reference sequence).

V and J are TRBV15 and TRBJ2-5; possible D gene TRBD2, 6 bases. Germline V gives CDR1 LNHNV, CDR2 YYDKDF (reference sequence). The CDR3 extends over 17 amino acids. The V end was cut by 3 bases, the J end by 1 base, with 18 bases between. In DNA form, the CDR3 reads TGTGCCACCAGCAGGGGGAGTCTCGGCGGGGCCCAAGAGACCCAGTACTTC. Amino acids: CATSRGSLGGAQETQYF.

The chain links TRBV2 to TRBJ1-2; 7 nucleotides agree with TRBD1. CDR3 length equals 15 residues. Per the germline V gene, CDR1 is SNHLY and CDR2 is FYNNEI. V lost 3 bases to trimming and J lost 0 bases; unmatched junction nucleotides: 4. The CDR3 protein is CASSEAGQTNYGYTF. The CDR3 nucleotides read TGTGCCAGCAGTGAGGCGGGACAGACTAACTATGGCTACACCTTC.

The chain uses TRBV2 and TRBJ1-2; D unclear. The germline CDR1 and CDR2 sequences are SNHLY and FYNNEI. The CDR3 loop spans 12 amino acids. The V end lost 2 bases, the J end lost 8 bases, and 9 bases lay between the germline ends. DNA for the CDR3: TGTGCCAGCAGTGAAAGGGTGGCGGGCTACACCTTC. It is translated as CASSERVAGYTF.

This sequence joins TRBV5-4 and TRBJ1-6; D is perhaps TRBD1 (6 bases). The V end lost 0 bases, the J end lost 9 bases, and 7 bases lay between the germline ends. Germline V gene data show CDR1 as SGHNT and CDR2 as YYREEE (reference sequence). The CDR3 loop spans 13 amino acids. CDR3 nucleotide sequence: TGTGCCAGCAGCTTGGAGGGGGGTTCACCCCTCCACTTT. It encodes CASSLEGGSPLHF.

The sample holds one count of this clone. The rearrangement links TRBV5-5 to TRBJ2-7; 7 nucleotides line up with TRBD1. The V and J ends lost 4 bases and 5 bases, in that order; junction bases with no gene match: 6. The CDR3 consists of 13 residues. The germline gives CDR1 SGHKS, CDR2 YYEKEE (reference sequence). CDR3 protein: CASSPRQGHEQYF. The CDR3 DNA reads TGTGCCAGCAGCCCTAGACAGGGCCACGAGCAGTACTTC. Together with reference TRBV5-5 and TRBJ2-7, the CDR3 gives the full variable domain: DAGVTQSPTHLIKTRGQQVTLRCSPISGHKSVSWYQQVLGQGPQFIFQYYEKEERGRGNFPDRFSARQFPNYSSELNVNALLLGDSALYLCASSPRQGHEQYFGPGTRLTVT.

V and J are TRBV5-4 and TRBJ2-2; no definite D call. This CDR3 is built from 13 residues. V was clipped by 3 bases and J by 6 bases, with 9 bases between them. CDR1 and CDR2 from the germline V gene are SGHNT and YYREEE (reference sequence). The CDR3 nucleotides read TGTGCCAGCAGCTACCCCCCGGCCGGGGAGCTGTTTTTT. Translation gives CASSYPPAGELFF.

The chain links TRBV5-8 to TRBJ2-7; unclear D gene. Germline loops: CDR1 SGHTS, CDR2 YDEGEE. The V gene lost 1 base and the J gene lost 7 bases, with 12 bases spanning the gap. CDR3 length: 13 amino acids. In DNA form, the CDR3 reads TGTGCCAGCAGCTTGCTTGGGATCCGGGAGCAGTACTTC. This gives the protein CASSLLGIREQYF. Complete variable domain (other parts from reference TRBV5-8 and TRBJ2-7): EAGVTQSPTHLIKTRGQQATLRCSPISGHTSVYWYQQALGLGLQFLLWYDEGEERNRGNFPPRFSGRQFPNYSSELNVNALELEDSALYLCASSLLGIREQYFGPGTRLTVT.

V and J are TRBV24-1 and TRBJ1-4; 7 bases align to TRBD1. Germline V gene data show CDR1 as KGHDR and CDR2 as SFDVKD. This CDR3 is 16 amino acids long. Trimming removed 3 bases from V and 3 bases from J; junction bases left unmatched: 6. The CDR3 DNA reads TGTGCCACCAGTGATCCGAGGACAGGCTCTAATGAAAAACTGTTTTTT. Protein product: CATSDPRTGSNEKLFF.